This entry describes one T cell receptor (beta chain). No antigen is known for it. Naive CD8 isolation took CD45RO-negative cells positively selected for CCR7 and excluded terminally differentiated effector memory CD45RA+ cells. Every one of the donors was a Caucasian adult that lived in Nashville, Tennessee. This CDR3 comprises 15 residues. Germline V gene lookup returns CDR1 SGDLS and CDR2 YYNGEE. V gave up 4 bases and J gave up 1 base, with 12 bases separating them. These data belong to a study of shared clonotypes between healthy human individuals. Whole-study results and caveats: Across a few donors, naive CD4 shared 5% to 5.5%, naive CD8 less than 4%, memory CD4 roughly 2.3%, memory CD8 roughly 0.37%.

Source study methods: ImmunoSEQ junction-only sequences lacked quality scores, so their filtering differed. The assay was immunoSEQ multiplex PCR, and TCRdb's table has in-frame clones only and misses some. V and J calls and clone size are given by that table; D and trimming were obtained from the DNA. This table holds roughly 2.1 million clones, about 93% found once. This clonotype originated in a young man in good health. Some clones in this sample may be carry-over from other donors' samples. The rearrangement links TRBV9 to TRBJ2-1; possibly TRBD1 for D (5 bases). Sequences were obtained from naive CD8+ T cells from PBMCs. The CDR3 reads CASSPRADSYNEQFF. The DNA for the CDR3 is TGTGCCAGCAGCCCCAGGGCAGATTCCTACAATGAGCAGTTCTTC.